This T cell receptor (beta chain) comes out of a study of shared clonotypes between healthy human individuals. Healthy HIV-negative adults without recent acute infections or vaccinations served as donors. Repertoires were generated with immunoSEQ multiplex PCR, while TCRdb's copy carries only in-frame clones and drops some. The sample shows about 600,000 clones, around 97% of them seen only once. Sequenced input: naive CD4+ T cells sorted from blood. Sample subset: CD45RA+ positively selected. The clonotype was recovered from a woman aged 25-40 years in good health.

CDR3 sequence: CASSHGKPPEQYF. The CDR3 coding sequence is TGCGCCAGCAGTCACGGCAAGCCTCCGGAGCAGTACTTC. The chain employs TRBV23-1 and TRBJ2-7, with D uncertain. TRBV23-1 is given ORF status, its function remaining uncertain. This CDR3 has 13 residues. V was clipped by 3 bases and J by 7 bases, with 13 bases between them.